The following is a TCR beta chain sequence with its context. Original processing notes: Amplifying reference gene primers gave estimates of nucleated cell counts. The protocol was immunoSEQ multiplex PCR, while the TCRdb copy is restricted to in-frame clones and leaves out a portion. D and trimming were read from the DNA, whereas the V and J calls and clone size are those reported in that table. The data hold some 190,000 clones, with more than 80% observed a single time. These data originate in a study of blood T cell repertoires in COVID-19. The V segment lost 4 bases and the J segment 3 bases; nucleotides outside the gene matches: 9. The CDR3 spans 16 residues. CDR1 is MNHEY and CDR2 is SVGEGT in the germline V gene.

The chain is built from TRBV6-2 or TRBV6-3 and TRBJ1-1, with TRBD1 matching 9 bases. Sample: peripheral blood. The TCR originated in an older woman with acute or convalescent COVID-19. Here the CDR3 DNA reads TGTGCCAGCAGTTTCGGACAGGGGCGTGGGGACACTGAAGCTTTCTTT. It encodes CASSFGQGRGDTEAFF.